Listed below are T cell receptor beta chains from one sample, sequenced in a study of vaccination effects on CD4 cells after COVID-19. Some clones are missing from TCRdb's copy, which holds only in-frame ones; the method was immunoSEQ multiplex PCR. The sample shows more than 20,000 clones, about three quarters of them seen only once. Their specific antigens are unknown. Sample: CD4+ T cells from PBMCs cultured with SARS-CoV-2 spike peptides, taken before COVID-19 vaccination. These receptors were taken from a human donor who received a COVID-19 vaccine. Each CDR3 is given with its conserved first and last residue. D genes are given only for firm matches. Size is stated for part of the rows, as once, few or many counts, or as a class when the clone is expanded.

D	V	size	J	DNA	CDR3
NA	TRBV5-1	NA	TRBJ1-2	TGCGCCAGCAGCTTGGGCGCTAACTATGGCTACACCTTC	CASSLGANYGYTF
NA	TRBV14	NA	TRBJ1-5	TGTGCCAGCAGCCTCCGATCAAAATCGGGGATATATAGCAATCAGCCCCAGCATTTT	CASSLRSKSGIYSNQPQHF
NA	TRBV6-1	NA	TRBJ2-1	TGTGCCAGCAGTGAAAGGTCCGCAGTTCTTTACAATGAGCAGTTCTTC	CASSERSAVLYNEQFF
NA	TRBV12-5	NA	TRBJ1-1	TGTGCTAGTAAATGGGATATCGACACTGAAGCTTTCTTT	CASKWDIDTEAFF
NA	TRBV12-3/TRBV12-4	few	TRBJ2-2	TGTGCCAGCAGTACAGGGAACGGGGAGCTGTTTTTT	CASSTGNGELFF
TRBD1	TRBV30	NA	TRBJ1-2	TGTGCCTGGGTGACAGGGGGTAACTATGGCTACACCTTC	CAWVTGGNYGYTF
NA	TRBV20-1	NA	TRBJ1-5	TGCAGTGCTAGTGTCAGGTTGAGGAGCAATCAGCCCCAGCATTTT	CSASVRLRSNQPQHF
NA	TRBV19	NA	TRBJ2-3	TGTGCCAGTAGAATAGGTACAGATACGCAGTATTTT	CASRIGTDTQYF
TRBD2	TRBV5-4	NA	TRBJ2-1	TGTGCCAGCAACCAACGGGGAGCGGGAACCTACAATGAGCAGTTCTTC	CASNQRGAGTYNEQFF
NA	TRBV5-4	NA	TRBJ2-3	TGTGCCAGCAGCTTGGGTTGGCTAGAAAAAAGCACAGATACGCAGTATTTT	CASSLGWLEKSTDTQYF
TRBD2	TRBV4-2	NA	TRBJ2-3	TGTGCCAGCAGCCAAGAGACTAGCGGGGGGCGGTATACGCAGTATTTT	CASSQETSGGRYTQYF
NA	TRBV7-2	NA	TRBJ2-7	TGTGCCAGCAGCTTGGACGCGAGCTCCTACGAGCAGTACTTC	CASSLDASSYEQYF
NA	TRBV6-2/TRBV6-3	NA	TRBJ1-2	TGTGCCAGCAGTTACATGGACGGGAACTATGGCTACACCTTC	CASSYMDGNYGYTF
TRBD1	TRBV6-5	NA	TRBJ2-5	TGTGCCAGCAGGGTAGGACAGGGGGGACAAGAGACCCAGTACTTC	CASRVGQGGQETQYF
NA	TRBV2	once	TRBJ2-4	TGTGCCAGCCGGGGAGACCTAGCCAAAAACATTCAGTACTTC	CASRGDLAKNIQYF